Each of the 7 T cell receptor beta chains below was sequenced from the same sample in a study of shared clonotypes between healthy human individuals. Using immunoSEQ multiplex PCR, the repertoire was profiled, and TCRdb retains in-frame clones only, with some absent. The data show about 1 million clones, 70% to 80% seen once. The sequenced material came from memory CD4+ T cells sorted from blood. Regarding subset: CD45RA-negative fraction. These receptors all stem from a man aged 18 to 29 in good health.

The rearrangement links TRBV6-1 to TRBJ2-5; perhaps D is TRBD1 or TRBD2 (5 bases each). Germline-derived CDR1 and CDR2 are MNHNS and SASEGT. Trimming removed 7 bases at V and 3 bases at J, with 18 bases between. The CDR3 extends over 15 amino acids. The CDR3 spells CASTPPGKGKETQYF. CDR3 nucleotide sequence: TGTGCCAGCACTCCTCCGGGGAAGGGGAAAGAGACCCAGTACTTC.

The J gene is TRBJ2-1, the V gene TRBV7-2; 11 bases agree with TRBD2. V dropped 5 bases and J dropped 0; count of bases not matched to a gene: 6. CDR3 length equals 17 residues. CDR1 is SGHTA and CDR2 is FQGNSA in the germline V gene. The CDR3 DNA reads TGTGCCAGCAGCCTCTTGGGGACTAGCGGCTCCTACAATGAGCAGTTCTTC. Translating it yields CASSLLGTSGSYNEQFF.

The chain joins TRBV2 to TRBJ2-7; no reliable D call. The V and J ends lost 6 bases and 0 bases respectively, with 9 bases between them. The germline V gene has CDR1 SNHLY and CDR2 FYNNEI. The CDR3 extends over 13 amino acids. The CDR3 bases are TGTGCCAGCAGGGGCCTAAGCTCCTACGAGCAGTACTTC. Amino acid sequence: CASRGLSSYEQYF.

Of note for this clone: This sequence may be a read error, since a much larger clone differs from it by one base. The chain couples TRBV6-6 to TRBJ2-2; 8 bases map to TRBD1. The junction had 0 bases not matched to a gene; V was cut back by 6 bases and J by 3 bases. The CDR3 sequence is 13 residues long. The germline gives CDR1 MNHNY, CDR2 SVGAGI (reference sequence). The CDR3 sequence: CASRDRDTGELFF. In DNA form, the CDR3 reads TGTGCCAGCAGGGACAGGGACACCGGGGAGCTGTTTTTT.

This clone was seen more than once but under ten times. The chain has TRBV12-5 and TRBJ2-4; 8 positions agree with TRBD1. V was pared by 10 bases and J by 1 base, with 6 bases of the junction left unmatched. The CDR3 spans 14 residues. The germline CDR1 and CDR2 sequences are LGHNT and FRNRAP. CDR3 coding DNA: TGTGCTACCATGACAGGGGTGGCCAAAAACATTCAGTACTTC. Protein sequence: CATMTGVAKNIQYF.

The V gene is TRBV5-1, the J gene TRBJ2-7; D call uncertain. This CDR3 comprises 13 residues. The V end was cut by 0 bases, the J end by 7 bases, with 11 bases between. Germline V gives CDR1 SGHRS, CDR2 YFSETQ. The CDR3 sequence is CASSLGPSREQYF. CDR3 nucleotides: TGCGCCAGCAGCTTGGGACCTTCACGGGAGCAGTACTTC.

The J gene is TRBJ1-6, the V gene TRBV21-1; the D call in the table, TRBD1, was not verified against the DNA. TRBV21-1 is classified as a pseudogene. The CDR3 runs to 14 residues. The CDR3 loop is CASSPGQYNSPLHF. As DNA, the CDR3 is TGTGCCAGCAGCCCAGGACAGTATAATTCACCCCTCCACTTT.